Here is one TCR beta chain with its context. The target antigen is unknown. Using immunoSEQ multiplex PCR, the repertoire was profiled, and TCRdb retains in-frame clones only, with some absent. The data show fewer than 85,000 clones, 83% seen once. The data belong to a study of OX40 agonist ivuxolimab in advanced cancers. About the research overall: A history of anti-PD-1, anti-PD-L1 or anti-CTLA-4 therapy was acceptable, and roughly 40% had some.

The germline gives CDR1 LGHNA, CDR2 YSLEER. Trimming took off 5 bases at V and 7 bases at J, with 8 bases between the two ends. There are 12 residues in the CDR3. Overall study results and limits: Within 6 weeks, CD4+ and CD8+ blood T cells expanded clonally at 0.1 to 3.0 mg/kg. CD8+ T cells (on average) carried more expanded clones than CD4+ T cells.

The source was CD4+ or CD8+ T cells sorted from blood, collected in a trial of the OX40 agonist ivuxolimab. This sequence was found in an adult with an advanced solid tumor such as melanoma, head and neck, liver or kidney cancer. The chain couples TRBV4-3 to TRBJ2-2; the D is unclear. CDR3 sequence (DNA): TGCGCCAGCAGCTGGTACGGCGGGGAGCTGTTTTTT. It yields the protein CASSWYGGELFF.